The 19 T cell receptor beta chains below all came from one sample that was sequenced in a study of CXCR3-negative and CXCR3-positive naive CD8 T cells. Study findings and constraints: CXCR3-negative naive cells had less hydrophobic TRB CDR3s than did CXCR3-positive naive cells.

UMI-labeled TRB cDNA libraries were prepared by 5' RACE. TCRdb re-called the 5' RACE reads and shows each CDR3 protein once, DNA omitted. The table lists 150,000 to 180,000 distinct CDR3 sequences, with 0.45% to 0.55% in the top ten. These TCRs are of unknown antigen specificity. The sequenced material came from naive CXCR3+ CD8+ T cells from blood. Subset indicated: CD45RO-CCR7+CD27+CD95- naive CD8+ T cells expressing CXCR3 (TNR3+). The receptor set was obtained from a human donor in good health. Some clones in this sample may be carry-over from other donors' samples.

This chain joins TRBV19 and TRBJ2-7. This CDR3 spans 14 amino acids. Per germline, CDR1 LNHDA and CDR2 SQIVND (reference sequence). The CDR3 sequence: CASSPTGSSYEQYF. Full variable domain (missing parts from reference TRBV19 and TRBJ2-7): DGGITQSPKYLFRKEGQNVTLSCEQNLNHDAMYWYRQDPGQGLRLIYYSQIVNDFQKGDIAEGYSVSREKKESFPLTVTSAQKNPTAFYLCASSPTGSSYEQYFGPGTRLTVT.

The chain employs TRBV28 and TRBJ2-3; TCRdb's D gene call, TRBD1, goes unchecked for lack of DNA. The CDR3 extends over 17 amino acids. Per germline, CDR1 MDHEN and CDR2 SYDVKM. CDR3 in amino acids: CASSSFLRDRGSDTQYF.

This rearrangement joins TRBV20-1 to TRBJ1-4. Germline assignment: CDR1 DFQATT and CDR2 SNEGSKA (reference sequence). CDR3 length: 17 amino acids. The CDR3 sequence is CSARDLGKEGANEKLFF.

The chain has TRBV12-3 or TRBV12-4 and TRBJ2-3; TCRdb's D call, TRBD1, is unchecked because there is no DNA. This CDR3 comprises 15 residues. CDR3 residues: CATSRGPFSTDTQYF.

This chain connects TRBV7-9 to TRBJ2-7. Germline V gives CDR1 SEHNR, CDR2 FQNEAQ (reference sequence). The CDR3 has 15 residues. CDR3: CASSLGVSEVYEQYF. Full variable domain (missing parts from reference TRBV7-9 and TRBJ2-7): DTGVSQNPRHKITKRGQNVTFRCDPISEHNRLYWYRQTLGQGPEFLTYFQNEAQLEKSRLLSDRFSAERPKGSFSTLEIQRTEQGDSAMYLCASSLGVSEVYEQYFGPGTRLTVT.

The chain carries TRBV27 and TRBJ2-3; absent DNA, TCRdb's TRBD2 call cannot be checked. The CDR3 runs 16 residues. Germline CDR1 is MNHEY and CDR2 is SMNVEV (reference sequence). CDR3 loop: CASSYAAAGSTDTQYF.

The rearrangement joins TRBV29-1 to TRBJ2-7; there is no DNA to check the TCRdb D call of TRBD2. Germline loops: CDR1 SQVTM, CDR2 ANQGSEA. The CDR3 has 14 residues. The CDR3 spells CSVGGSGFSYEQYF.

The V call is TRBV7-6, the J call TRBJ2-1; with no DNA, the TCRdb D assignment of TRBD1 cannot be verified. Germline V gives CDR1 SGHVS, CDR2 FNYEAQ. The CDR3 contains 14 residues. The CDR3 loop reads CASSELAGVPGRFF.

The genes are TRBV2 and TRBJ2-1; there is no DNA to check the TCRdb D call of TRBD2. CDR1 is SNHLY, CDR2 FYNNEI, per germline. This CDR3 spans 12 amino acids. The CDR3 is CARGLAGNEQFF.

This chain links TRBV28 with TRBJ2-3; TCRdb selects TRBD2, and the lack of DNA leaves this call unchecked. CDR1 and CDR2 from the germline V gene are MDHEN and SYDVKM. This CDR3 is 14 amino acids long. This CDR3 reads CASSDGLLEDKQYF.

This chain links TRBV15 with TRBJ1-5; TCRdb picks TRBD1, but there is no DNA to check that call. CDR1 is LNHNV, CDR2 YYDKDF, per germline (reference sequence). The length of the CDR3 is 15 residues. This chain's CDR3 is CATTSGGNSNQPQHF.

The gene calls are TRBV20-1 and TRBJ2-1; TCRdb's D gene call, TRBD1, goes unchecked for lack of DNA. Per the germline V gene, CDR1 is DFQATT and CDR2 is SNEGSKA (reference sequence). The CDR3 is 16 amino acids. This CDR3 is CSARGEASPLYNEQFF.

The V call is TRBV29-1, the J call TRBJ2-5; TCRdb names TRBD2, which stays unverified in the absence of DNA. This CDR3 is built from 14 residues. CDR1 and CDR2 (germline): SQVTM, ANQGSEA. The CDR3 region is CSVELAGYQETQYF.

The rearrangement uses TRBV29-1 and TRBJ2-1; the TCRdb D gene call, TRBD2, has no DNA to confirm it. Germline values: CDR1 SQVTM, CDR2 ANQGSEA. The CDR3 loop spans 16 amino acids. The CDR3 is CSVTGTATSSYNEQFF.

The chain employs TRBV19 and TRBJ2-1; TCRdb gives TRBD2 as the D gene, but with no DNA this cannot be confirmed. CDR3 size: 18 residues. The germline V gene encodes CDR1 LNHDA and CDR2 SQIVND (reference sequence). CDR3 in amino acids: CASSIFSGLAGVYNEQFF.

The V gene is TRBV14, the J gene TRBJ2-1. This CDR3 spans 15 amino acids. Germline CDR1 reads SGHDN; CDR2 reads FVKESK. The chain's CDR3 is CASSEVDWTYNEQFF. Full variable domain (missing parts from reference TRBV14 and TRBJ2-1): EAGVTQFPSHSVIEKGQTVTLRCDPISGHDNLYWYRRVMGKEIKFLLHFVKESKQDESGMPNNRFLAERTGGTYSTLKVQPAELEDSGVYFCASSEVDWTYNEQFFGPGTRLTVL.

The gene calls are TRBV7-6 and TRBJ2-7; the D call of TRBD1 rests on TCRdb alone, since no DNA is present to check it. Germline CDR1 is SGHVS and CDR2 is FNYEAQ. The CDR3 length is 16 residues. CDR3 sequence: CASSLGQGSLHYEQYF.

V usage is TRBV20-1 and J usage is TRBJ1-1; without DNA, the TCRdb call of TRBD1 cannot be checked. Germline loops: CDR1 DFQATT, CDR2 SNEGSKA (reference sequence). The CDR3 covers 15 residues. This chain's CDR3 is CSVDPGPLGNTEAFF.

This chain links TRBV4-1 with TRBJ2-2; lacking DNA, the TRBD2 call made by TCRdb goes unchecked. The CDR3 runs 13 residues. In germline, CDR1 is MGHRA, CDR2 YSYEKL. The CDR3 is CASRPDYTGELFF.